The TCR beta chain described here comes from a study of shared clonotypes between healthy human individuals. General study points: Generation of non-shared clonotypes was less probable than generation of clonotypes shared by all four donors.

V was shortened by 7 bases and J by 0 bases, with 10 bases between the two germline ends. The V gene's germline CDR1 is MDHEN and CDR2 SYDVKM. The CDR3 extends over 14 amino acids. Naive CD4+ cells were CD45RA-selected; the remaining cells were memory. As for this clone: The antigen is unknown.

Assay runs were performed at deep level. Sequencing was performed with immunoSEQ multiplex PCR; in TCRdb, only in-frame clones are kept and a portion is missing. The sample holds 600,000 to 700,000 clones, less than 80% seen once. The TCR comes from a woman aged 25 to 39 in good health. The V and J genes are TRBV28 and TRBJ2-1; no definite D call. The sample was memory CD4+ T cells sorted from blood. As for subset: CD45RA-negative fraction. CDR3 loop: CASKDQYSYNEQFF. CDR3 in DNA: TGTGCCAGCAAGGACCAATACTCCTACAATGAGCAGTTCTTC.